This T cell receptor (beta chain) appears in the sequencing data of a study of cytomegalovirus exposure and HLA in healthy donors. Use of 60 Vbeta and 13 Jbeta primers characterized the PCR. This table comes from immunoSEQ multiplex PCR, and its TCRdb copy is limited to in-frame clones, with some not included. The sample has about 170,000 clones; approximately 80% are singletons. CDR3 size: 14 residues. J gave up 5 bases and V 7 bases, and 9 bases lay outside the gene matches. The V gene's germline CDR1 is MNHNS and CDR2 SASEGT. The sequencing sample was made of PBMCs. The chain uses TRBV6-1 and TRBJ2-7; TRBD1 matches at 9 bases. This TCR derives from a boy aged 2 to 10 in good health and CMV-seronegative. CDR3 coding DNA: TGTGCCAGCACTCCGCTGACAGGGGGGCACGAGCAGTACTTC. Its translation is CASTPLTGGHEQYF.